This is a list of T cell receptor beta chains from one sample in a study of shared clonotypes between healthy human individuals. Sequenced by immunoSEQ multiplex PCR; TCRdb stores in-frame clones only, minus some. The table shows under 600,000 clones, with 98% occurring only once. Sequences were obtained from naive CD8+ T cells sorted from blood. All receptors derive from a young man in good health. Both conserved end residues are trimmed from each CDR3. D genes are given only for firm matches. For some rows the clone size is stated as once, few or many, or as a class when expanded; others skip it.

D gene	V gene	clone size	J gene	CDR3 protein
TRBD1	TRBV18	.	TRBJ2-7	ASSPQDRVKAYEQY
TRBD1	TRBV10-3	.	TRBJ2-6	AINVGTESSGANVLT
.	TRBV4-3	.	TRBJ2-7	ASSQGRSGYEQY
.	TRBV7-8	.	TRBJ2-1	ASSSAPGPYNEQF
TRBD1	TRBV29-1	.	TRBJ2-1	SVGQGAYNEQF
TRBD1	TRBV27	.	TRBJ1-2	ASSLSRTGYYGYT
.	TRBV29-1	.	TRBJ2-6	SVFVGTLSSGANVLT
.	TRBV29-1	.	TRBJ2-3	SVVAYSTDTQY
.	TRBV7-9	.	TRBJ2-1	ASSFKANEQF
.	TRBV7-2	.	TRBJ2-7	ASSPGLYEQY
.	TRBV28	once	TRBJ1-5	ASSLWAGGPINQPQH
.	TRBV4-1	.	TRBJ2-1	ASSEGLDSYNEQF
TRBD1	TRBV5-1	.	TRBJ1-1	ASSYADRGTMNTEAF
TRBD1	TRBV11-2	.	TRBJ2-7	ASSLPGGIEQY
TRBD1	TRBV7-9	.	TRBJ2-2	ASSRLPGQDRNTGELF
.	TRBV9	.	TRBJ1-1	ASSGPWTIDQAF
.	TRBV2	once	TRBJ1-1	ASSDFRDEAF
TRBD1	TRBV5-5	.	TRBJ1-5	ASSLGTGDSNQPQH
.	TRBV29-1	.	TRBJ2-7	SVAGWQGGIYEQY
.	TRBV27	once	TRBJ2-3	ASSSWAGGQNTQY
.	TRBV10-3	.	TRBJ1-1	AISSGGGVTEAF
.	TRBV11-2	.	TRBJ2-5	ASSLTMETQY
TRBD2	TRBV27	.	TRBJ2-1	ASSLSLAGTRNEQF
TRBD1	TRBV29-1	.	TRBJ2-1	SVETGVGFNEQF
.	TRBV28	.	TRBJ2-7	ASILSGGGRNEQY
.	TRBV27	.	TRBJ2-2	ASRWGTNTGELF
.	TRBV7-9	.	TRBJ2-2	ASSAQGREELF
TRBD1	TRBV5-4	.	TRBJ2-7	ASSFGQAFGEQY
TRBD1	TRBV7-2	.	TRBJ1-2	ASSLGGDSYGYT
.	TRBV27	.	TRBJ2-1	ASSLSRNEQF
.	TRBV11-2	.	TRBJ2-1	ASSYYDNEQF
.	TRBV30	.	TRBJ1-1	AWSVGKFTEAF
TRBD1	TRBV2	.	TRBJ2-7	ARKRQGRAEQY
TRBD2	TRBV18	.	TRBJ2-7	ASSQWTSGTTYEQY
TRBD1	TRBV27	.	TRBJ2-7	ASSFAGWTGGSYEQY
TRBD2	TRBV2	.	TRBJ2-1	ASSVGAGAVYNEQF
TRBD2	TRBV7-9	.	TRBJ2-5	ASSLGGQETQY
.	TRBV29-1	.	TRBJ2-3	SVTSNTDTQY
TRBD2	TRBV28	.	TRBJ2-3	ASSERGPRDTQY
.	TRBV19	.	TRBJ2-7	ASSIEPDSYEQY
.	TRBV29-1	.	TRBJ1-2	SVDRQGLYGYT
.	TRBV28	.	TRBJ2-7	ASSPPDYEQY
.	TRBV6-6	.	TRBJ1-5	ASSYDGDDQPQH
.	TRBV7-9	.	TRBJ1-5	ASSLVGSNQPQH
.	TRBV5-6	.	TRBJ2-1	ASSSRSSYNEQF
.	TRBV2	.	TRBJ2-7	ATPDGAYEQY
.	TRBV19	.	TRBJ2-2	ASSPNWGELF
TRBD1	TRBV29-1	.	TRBJ2-7	SVESGGNEQY
.	TRBV6-5	.	TRBJ2-7	ASSYGAFSYEQY
TRBD1	TRBV7-9	.	TRBJ1-2	ASTPSWGQSNYGYT
.	TRBV19	.	TRBJ1-1	ASSIPQQALGIEAF
TRBD1	TRBV19	.	TRBJ1-5	ASSSTGHRNQPQH
TRBD2	TRBV2	.	TRBJ2-4	ATLGRGTKNIQY